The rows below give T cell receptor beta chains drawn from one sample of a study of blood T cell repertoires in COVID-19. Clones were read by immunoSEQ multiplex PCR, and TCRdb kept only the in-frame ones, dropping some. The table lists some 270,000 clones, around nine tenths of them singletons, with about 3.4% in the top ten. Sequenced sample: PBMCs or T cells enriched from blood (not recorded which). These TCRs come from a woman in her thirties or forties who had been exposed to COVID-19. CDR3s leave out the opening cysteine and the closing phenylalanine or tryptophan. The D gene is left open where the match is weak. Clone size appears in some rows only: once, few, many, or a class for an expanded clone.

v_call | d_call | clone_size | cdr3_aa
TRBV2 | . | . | ASTGDSDTQY
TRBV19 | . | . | ASKGMGLGTEAF
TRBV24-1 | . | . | ATSGEYNEQF
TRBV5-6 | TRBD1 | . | ASSLDRGVSSPLH
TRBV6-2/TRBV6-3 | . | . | ASSYSLVGIYGYT
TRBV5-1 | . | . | ASSFEGRTEAF
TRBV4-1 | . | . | ASSQDQGVLMGNTIY
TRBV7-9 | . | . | ASSEEGGQPQH
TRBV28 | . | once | ASSPPWSSGNTIY
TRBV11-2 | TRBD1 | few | ASSLQGVLDNEQF
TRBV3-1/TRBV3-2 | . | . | ASSLQGREVIQY
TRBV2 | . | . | ASSPGFYNYGYT
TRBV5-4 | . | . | ASSPRGGRDYGYT
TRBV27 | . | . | ASSIWTDSPLH
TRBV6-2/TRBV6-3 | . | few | ASSYGDAGASSYNSPLH
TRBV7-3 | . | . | ASSSRTNPTTYNEQF
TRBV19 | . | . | ASDDRTNYGYT
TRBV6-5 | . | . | ASRREISYEQY
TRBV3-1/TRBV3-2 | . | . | ASSQSTGQLF
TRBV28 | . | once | ASTPAGTILKQY
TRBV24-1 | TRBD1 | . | ATSDPGQGRRPQH
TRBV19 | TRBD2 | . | ASSKKDRTSGRGAGELF
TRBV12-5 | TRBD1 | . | ASGFHGTGYGLTEAF
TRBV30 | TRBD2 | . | AWNSLAGDTQY
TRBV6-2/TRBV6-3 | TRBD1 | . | ASSYFDRGHSQPQH
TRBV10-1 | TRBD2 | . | ASNGLAGVAEQF
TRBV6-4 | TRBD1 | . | ASSDGQGAYHNEQF
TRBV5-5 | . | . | ASRKDSFQETQY
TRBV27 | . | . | ASRPPASTEAF
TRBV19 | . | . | ASDTGRTNEKLF
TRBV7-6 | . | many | ASSPQPSGSYEQY
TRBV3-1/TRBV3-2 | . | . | ASSQELPDEQF
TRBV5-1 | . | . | ASSSLDYGEKLF
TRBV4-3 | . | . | ASKRSWLPGENEQF
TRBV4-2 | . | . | ASSQEGGPGNTIY
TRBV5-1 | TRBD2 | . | ASSKIGTSRTTDTQY
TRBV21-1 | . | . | ASSKARVNQPQH
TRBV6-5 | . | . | ASSYPSVEGKETQY
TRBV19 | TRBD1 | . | ASSITTGEEGSPLH
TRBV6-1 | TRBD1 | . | ASSEREGQANEQF
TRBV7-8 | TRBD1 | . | ASRPSGTGYEKLF
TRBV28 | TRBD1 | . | ASSQQGTSGPQH
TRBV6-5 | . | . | ASSYSGREAEAF
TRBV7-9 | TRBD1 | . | ASSLRTGGNTEAF
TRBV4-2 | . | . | ASSQDWPGGVGGYT
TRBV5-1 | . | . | ASSRDNGEKLF
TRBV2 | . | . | ASSEIGTGKGETQY
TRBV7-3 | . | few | ASSLEADISPEAF
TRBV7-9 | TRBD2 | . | ASSLTVAGRGHNEQF
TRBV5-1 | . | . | ASTVSPPTDTQY
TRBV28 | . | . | ASRMQGYQPQH